This record covers a single T cell receptor beta chain. Its antigen is not identified. V lost 3 bases and J lost 5, with 8 bases in between. Germline V gene data show CDR1 as LNHNV and CDR2 as YYDKDF (reference sequence). This CDR3 region has 13 residues. The data derive from a study of PD-L1 blockade in urothelial cancer. Findings and caveats of the study: At the 3-week point, tumor-associated blood clones expanded more in durable-benefit patients.

The data were produced by immunoSEQ multiplex PCR, yet TCRdb's version contains in-frame clones alone and is incomplete. The sample has 57,000 or so clones, almost 85% seen once. The sequence was collected from a man between 65 and 80 years old with urothelial cancer. Specimen: PBMCs, collected around atezolizumab (anti-PD-L1) treatment. The chain is built from TRBV15 and TRBJ1-5; D is perhaps TRBD1 (5 bases). The CDR3 bases are TGTGCCACCAGCAGGTCACAGGATCAGCCCCAGCATTTT. Translating it yields CATSRSQDQPQHF.